A single sample gave rise to the 16 T cell receptor beta chains below, sequenced in a study of control samples from healthy donors and cancer patients. Libraries were prepared by immunoSEQ multiplex PCR; TCRdb keeps only in-frame clonotypes and omits some of them. The sample has more than 150,000 clones, approximately 95% seen once. Material for sequencing was blood. These receptors all stem from a man between 18 and 35 years old in good health.

V gene TRBV15 combines with J gene TRBJ2-7, with a tentative D call TRBD2 (6 bases). CDR3 length equals 15 residues. Looked up from germline, CDR1 is LNHNV and CDR2 is YYDKDF (reference sequence). Trimming removed 7 bases at V and 2 bases at J, with 18 bases between. Here the CDR3 DNA reads TGTGCCACCACCGTTCAACCGGGACTGACCTACGAGCAGTACTTC. It encodes CATTVQPGLTYEQYF.

The genes are TRBV7-9 and TRBJ2-1; D is ambiguous. The CDR3 sequence is 12 residues long. V lost 2 bases, J lost 10 bases, and 9 bases lay in between. Germline V gene data show CDR1 as SEHNR and CDR2 as FQNEAQ (reference sequence). CDR3 DNA: TGTGCCAGCAGCTTACCCATTTGGGAGCAGTTCTTC. This sequence encodes CASSLPIWEQFF.

The gene calls are TRBV6-2 or TRBV6-3 and TRBJ2-7; the match to TRBD1 covers 9 bases. Looked up from germline, CDR1 is MNHEY and CDR2 is SVGEGT. Unmatched junction bases numbered 6, after V lost 0 bases and J lost 6 bases. This CDR3 spans 15 amino acids. CDR3 nucleotides: TGTGCCAGCAGTTACTCCCGGACAGGGGTTGGCGAGCAGTACTTC. It specifies CASSYSRTGVGEQYF.

V gene TRBV6-1 combines with J gene TRBJ1-1; D unclear. This CDR3 is 15 amino acids long. Germline V gene lookup returns CDR1 MNHNS and CDR2 SASEGT. V dropped 3 bases and J dropped 1 base, with 12 bases sitting between them. The DNA of the CDR3 is TGTGCCAGCAGTGAGTCTTCTAACGGGAACACTGAAGCTTTCTTT. Translating it yields CASSESSNGNTEAFF.

The DNA of the CDR3 is TGTGCCAGCAGCTTTCAACAGTACGGGGAGCTGTTTTTT. Protein sequence: CASSFQQYGELFF. This chain links TRBV7-9 with TRBJ2-2; D remains unclear. The CDR3 runs to 13 residues. Trimming left V 3 bases short and J 7 bases short, with 9 bases between. Germline-derived CDR1 and CDR2 are SEHNR and FQNEAQ (reference sequence).

The chain has TRBV30 and TRBJ1-5; D uncertain. The CDR3 runs to 13 residues. Germline V gene data show CDR1 as GTSNPN and CDR2 as SVGIG (reference sequence). Trimming stripped 0 bases from V and 13 bases from J, with 16 bases between. The CDR3, as DNA: TGTGCCTGGAGTGTAGGAAAAGTCACAGATCAGCATTTT. Protein product: CAWSVGKVTDQHF.

V usage is TRBV10-3 and J usage is TRBJ2-2, with D maybe TRBD2 (7 bases). V lost 4 bases and J lost 6, with 21 bases in between. The CDR3 spans 17 residues. The germline CDR1 and CDR2 sequences are ENHRY and SYGVKD. The CDR3 nucleotides read TGTGCCATCAGTGTTGTATCGGGGCGGGGGCAGGCCGGGGAGCTGTTTTTT. Translating it yields CAISVVSGRGQAGELFF.

The chain recombines TRBV9 with TRBJ2-7; 9 bases line up with TRBD2. Looked up from germline, CDR1 is SGDLS and CDR2 is YYNGEE. The CDR3 length is 14 residues. J lost 4 bases, V lost 2 bases, and 4 bases had no gene match. CDR3 in amino acids: CASSVGTSQYEQYF. Here the CDR3 DNA reads TGTGCCAGCAGCGTGGGGACTAGCCAATACGAGCAGTACTTC.

The J gene is TRBJ1-5, the V gene TRBV19; 7 nucleotides match TRBD1. In germline, CDR1 is LNHDA, CDR2 SQIVND (reference sequence). The CDR3 loop spans 14 amino acids. With 8 bases clipped from V and 5 bases from J, the junction kept 9 bases outside the gene matches. The CDR3 sequence is CASWDSLYYQPQHF. CDR3 bases: TGTGCCAGTTGGGACAGCCTATACTATCAGCCCCAGCATTTT.

The chain employs TRBV5-1 and TRBJ2-1; D unresolved. This CDR3 comprises 15 residues. The germline V gene encodes CDR1 SGHRS and CDR2 YFSETQ. The V end lost 0 bases, the J end lost 2 bases, and 9 bases lay between the germline ends. The CDR3 DNA reads as TGCGCCAGCAGCTTGGATCCGGGTACCTACAATGAGCAGTTCTTC. This gives the protein CASSLDPGTYNEQFF. Complete variable domain (other parts from reference TRBV5-1 and TRBJ2-1): KAGVTQTPRYLIKTRGQQVTLSCSPISGHRSVSWYQQTPGQGLQFLFEYFSETQRNKGNFPGRFSGRQFSNSRSEMNVSTLELGDSALYLCASSLDPGTYNEQFFGPGTRLTVL.

This clone was detected once. This chain connects TRBV6-5 to TRBJ1-2; tentatively, D is TRBD1 (5 bases). CDR1 and CDR2 from the germline V gene are MNHEY and SVGAGI. V was cut by 5 bases and J by 6 bases, with 16 bases left in between. This CDR3 comprises 14 residues. The DNA for the CDR3 is TGTGCCAGCAGTCGCGAATCCGGGACCGATGGCTACACCTTC. Its translation: CASSRESGTDGYTF.

V is TRBV5-1 and J is TRBJ1-2, with 11 bases identical to TRBD1. The length of the CDR3 is 15 residues. Germline V gives CDR1 SGHRS, CDR2 YFSETQ. With V trimmed by 4 bases and J by 6 bases, 8 bases remained unmatched. DNA for the CDR3: TGCGCCAGCAGCAGCAGGGACAGGGGGGATAATGGCTACACCTTC. Its protein product is CASSSRDRGDNGYTF.

CDR3 amino acids: CASSQGPGQGTNYGYTF. The CDR3 region has the DNA TGTGCCAGCAGCCAGGGACCGGGACAGGGGACTAACTATGGCTACACCTTC. The genes are TRBV3-1 (or the pseudogene TRBV3-2) and TRBJ1-2, with 10 bases fitting TRBD1. With V trimmed by 3 bases and J by 0 bases, 7 bases remained unmatched. CDR3 size: 17 residues. The germline gives CDR1 LGHDT, CDR2 YNNKEL (reference sequence).

The genes are TRBV19 and TRBJ1-2, with D tentatively TRBD1 (6 bases). Trimming cost V 7 bases and J 2 bases, with 23 bases left between them. CDR3 length equals 17 residues. Germline V gene sequence: CDR1 LNHDA, CDR2 SQIVND (reference sequence). This CDR3 is CASTTNRGQPYNYGYTF. As DNA, the CDR3 is TGTGCCAGTACCACGAACAGAGGACAGCCCTACAACTATGGCTACACCTTC.

This chain links TRBV25-1 with TRBJ1-1; D remains ambiguous. CDR1 and CDR2 (germline): MGHDK, SYGVNS. The CDR3 consists of 12 residues. V lost 11 bases to trimming and J lost 5 bases, with 15 bases between them. The CDR3 loop is CAARGVETEAFF. Here the CDR3 DNA reads TGTGCCGCCCGCGGGGTAGAGACTGAAGCTTTCTTT.

The rearrangement joins TRBV11-3 to TRBJ2-1; D possibly corresponds to TRBD1 (6 bases). This CDR3 is built from 15 residues. V shed 4 bases and J shed 10 bases, with 20 bases lying between them. Germline V CDR1 and CDR2: SGHNT, YENEEA. In DNA, the CDR3 is TGTGCCAGCAGCTCGCTCCCTCCTCCAGGGGACGAGCAGTTCTTC. Encoded protein: CASSSLPPPGDEQFF.